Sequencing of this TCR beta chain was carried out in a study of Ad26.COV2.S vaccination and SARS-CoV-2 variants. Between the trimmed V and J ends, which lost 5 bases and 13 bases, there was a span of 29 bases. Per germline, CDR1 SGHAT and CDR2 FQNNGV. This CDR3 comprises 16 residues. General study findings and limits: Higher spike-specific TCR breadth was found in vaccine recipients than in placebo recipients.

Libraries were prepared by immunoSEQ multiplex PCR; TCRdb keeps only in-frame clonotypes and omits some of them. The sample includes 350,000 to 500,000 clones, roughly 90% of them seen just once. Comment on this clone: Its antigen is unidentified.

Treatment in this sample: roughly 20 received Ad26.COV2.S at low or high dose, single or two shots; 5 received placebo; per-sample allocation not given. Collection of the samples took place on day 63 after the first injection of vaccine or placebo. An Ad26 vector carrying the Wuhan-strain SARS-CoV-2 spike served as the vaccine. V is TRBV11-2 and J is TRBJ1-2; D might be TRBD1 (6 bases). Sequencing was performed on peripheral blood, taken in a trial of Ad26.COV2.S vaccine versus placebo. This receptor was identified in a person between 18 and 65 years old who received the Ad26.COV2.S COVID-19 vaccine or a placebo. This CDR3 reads CASSPSLPGTREGCTF. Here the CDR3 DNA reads TGTGCCAGCAGCCCATCCCTCCCCGGGACAAGGGAGGGGTGCACCTTC.